The rows below give T cell receptor beta chains drawn from one sample of a study of blood T cell repertoires in COVID-19. TCRdb's copy holds only in-frame clones and misses some; the assay was immunoSEQ multiplex PCR. Of 150,000 or so clones in the sample, approximately 81% were seen once. Sequencing was performed on peripheral blood. The receptors stem from a man between 18 and 35 years old with active or convalescent COVID-19. CDR3s include the opening cysteine and the closing phenylalanine or tryptophan. The D gene is left open where the match is weak. Only part of the rows carry a size: once, few, many, or a class if the clone is expanded.

>-|TRBJ1-6|TRBV3-1/TRBV3-2|-
TGTGCCAGCAGCCAAGAGAGTAGCTGGAATTCACCCCTCCACTTT
CASSQESSWNSPLHF
>-|TRBJ1-4|TRBV4-1|TRBD1
TGCGCCAGCAGCCAAGGGGCAGGGGGCGGTGAAAAACTGTTTTTT
CASSQGAGGGEKLFF
>-|TRBJ2-7|TRBV29-1|TRBD2
TGCAGCGGAGGACTAGCGGGAGGCGAGCAGTACTTC
CSGGLAGGEQYF
>few|TRBJ2-7|TRBV4-2|-
TGTGCCAGCAGCCAAGATGGGCAGGGAGGATCCTACGAGCAGTACTTC
CASSQDGQGGSYEQYF
>-|TRBJ1-4|TRBV2|TRBD1
TGTGCCAGCAGTAGGACAGGGGAGGAAAAACTGTTTTTT
CASSRTGEEKLFF
>-|TRBJ1-4|TRBV5-1|-
TGCGCCAGCAGCTTGGGGACTGACCTTAATGAAAAACTGTTTTTT
CASSLGTDLNEKLFF
>-|TRBJ1-2|TRBV5-4|-
TGTGCCAGCAGCTCCGTTAGAGGGGGCTACACCTTC
CASSSVRGGYTF
>-|TRBJ2-2|TRBV3-1/TRBV3-2|TRBD2
TGTGCCAGCAGCCAAGATCCGGGGGGTAGCGTATTCACCGGGGAGCTGTTTTTT
CASSQDPGGSVFTGELFF
>once|TRBJ1-4|TRBV6-5|-
TGTGCCGGTCAACAGGATGCAACGGGGGAACTGTTTTTT
CAGQQDATGELFF
>few|TRBJ2-4|TRBV19|TRBD1
TGTGCCAGTAGTGGCACAGGGGGCTTCGGTCGCGCCAAAAACATTCAGTACTTC
CASSGTGGFGRAKNIQYF
>-|TRBJ2-1|TRBV15|TRBD2
TGTGCCACCAGCAGCCCGGGACTAGAAAATGAGCAGTTCTTC
CATSSPGLENEQFF
>few|TRBJ1-6|TRBV30|-
TGTGCCTGGGGGGGCAGGGAGGATTCACCCCTCCACTTT
CAWGGREDSPLHF
>-|TRBJ2-7|TRBV6-5|-
TGTGCCAGCAGTACCGGGGGGCCTTTGAGCTACGAGCAGTACTTC
CASSTGGPLSYEQYF
>-|TRBJ1-1|TRBV19|-
TGTGCCAGTAGTATGGGTTGGAGGAACACTGAAGCTTTCTTT
CASSMGWRNTEAFF
>-|TRBJ2-5|TRBV7-9|TRBD2
TGTGCCAGCAGCTTAGGGACTAGCGGGAGTACGCAACCCGAGACCCAGTACTTC
CASSLGTSGSTQPETQYF
>-|TRBJ1-2|TRBV11-1|-
TGTGCCAGCAGCTTCGGGAGGAGCTCTAACTATGGCTACACCTTC
CASSFGRSSNYGYTF
>-|TRBJ1-5|TRBV2|TRBD1
TGTGCCAGCCAGGGGGTTGCTAGGCAGCCCCAGCATTTT
CASQGVARQPQHF
>-|TRBJ2-5|TRBV5-4|TRBD2
TGTGCCAGCAGCTTCCCAAACAGCGGGGGGGAAGAGACCCAGTACTTC
CASSFPNSGGEETQYF
>-|TRBJ1-1|TRBV18|-
TGTGCCAGCTCACCAGGCGACAGAATGAACACTGAAGCTTTCTTT
CASSPGDRMNTEAFF
>-|TRBJ2-7|TRBV18|TRBD1
TGTGCCAGCTCACCACCCGGACAGGGCTCCTACGAGCAGTACTTC
CASSPPGQGSYEQYF
>-|TRBJ1-5|TRBV21-1|-
TGTGCCAGCAGTTACCCCCGAGGGAGGGGAAGCAATCAGCCCCAGCATTTT
CASSYPRGRGSNQPQHF
>-|TRBJ1-6|TRBV19|TRBD1
TGTGCCAGTAGTAGACGACAGGGCTTCAGCTCCTATAATTCACCCCTCCACTTT
CASSRRQGFSSYNSPLHF
>-|TRBJ2-7|TRBV19|TRBD1
TGTGCCAGTAGTATGACAGGGCCGGGGTACGAGCAGTACTTC
CASSMTGPGYEQYF
>-|TRBJ2-5|TRBV18|-
TGTGCCAGCTCACCCAAGACTCGCCAAGAGACCCAGTACTTC
CASSPKTRQETQYF
>-|TRBJ1-3|TRBV18|TRBD1
TGTGCCAGCTCACCAGGACAGGGTGTCATACTCTCTGGAAACACCATATATTTT
CASSPGQGVILSGNTIYF
>-|TRBJ2-5|TRBV7-6|TRBD2
TGTGCCAGCAGTCCCCGACTAGCGGAGAGCCAAGAGACCCAGTACTTC
CASSPRLAESQETQYF
>-|TRBJ1-3|TRBV13|-
TGTGCCAGCAGCTCCGGGGCCTCCAGGGGCGGAAACACCATATATTTT
CASSSGASRGGNTIYF
>-|TRBJ2-3|TRBV9|-
TGTGCCAGCAGCGGGGGCAAATTAGGCACAGATACGCAGTATTTT
CASSGGKLGTDTQYF
>-|TRBJ2-2|TRBV10-2|TRBD1
TGCGCCAGCGGGGGACAGGCCGGGGAGCTGTTTTTT
CASGGQAGELFF
>-|TRBJ2-2|TRBV18|-
TGTGCCAGCTCCCGGCGGGATCTTGGGACCGGGGAGCTGTTTTTT
CASSRRDLGTGELFF
>-|TRBJ1-5|TRBV9|TRBD1
TGTGCCAGCAGCGTAGAAGAAACGCCCCCTGGGACAGAAAATCAGCCCCAGCATTTT
CASSVEETPPGTENQPQHF
>-|TRBJ2-4|TRBV10-3|TRBD1
TGTGCCATCAGTGAGTCAGGGACAGGGGCGACGGACATTCAGTACTTC
CAISESGTGATDIQYF
>-|TRBJ1-4|TRBV21-1|-
TGTGCCAGCAGCTCTCACAGGGGAGGAGTTGAAAAACTGTTTTTT
CASSSHRGGVEKLFF
>-|TRBJ2-7|TRBV5-1|TRBD2
TGCGCCAGCAGCTCCCTAGCGGATCTAAGCTCCTACGAGCAGTACTTC
CASSSLADLSSYEQYF
>-|TRBJ2-7|TRBV6-5|TRBD1
TGTGCCAGCAGTTACTCTAGGACAGGCTACGAGCAGTACTTC
CASSYSRTGYEQYF
>-|TRBJ1-6|TRBV18|TRBD1
TGTGCCAGCTCCCTGGACAGGCCCTATAATTCACCCCTCCACTTT
CASSLDRPYNSPLHF
>-|TRBJ2-3|TRBV29-1|TRBD1
TGCAGCGTTAGGACAGGATCTAGCACAGATACGCAGTATTTT
CSVRTGSSTDTQYF
>-|TRBJ2-3|TRBV23-1|TRBD2
TGCGCCAGCAGCCAGGTTTGGGAGGGCGGGAGCGCAGATACGCAGTATTTT
CASSQVWEGGSADTQYF
>-|TRBJ2-7|TRBV11-2|-
TGTGCCAGCAGCTTAGATTCCCCTACCTACGAGCAGTACTTC
CASSLDSPTYEQYF
>-|TRBJ1-6|TRBV5-1|TRBD1
TGCGCCAGCAGCCCCCGCCGGGACAGCTCCTATAATTCACCCCTCCACTTT
CASSPRRDSSYNSPLHF
>-|TRBJ2-2|TRBV28|TRBD1
TGTGCCAGCAGAAAACAGGGGGCGATGCACACCGGGGAGCTGTTTTTT
CASRKQGAMHTGELFF
>-|TRBJ2-1|TRBV2|TRBD2
TGTGCCAGCAGTGAAGGGCTAGCGGGAGGACTTGAGCAGTTCTTC
CASSEGLAGGLEQFF
>few|TRBJ2-3|TRBV11-3|TRBD2
TGTGCCAGCAGCCTGGGGACTAGCGGGAGCATGGATACGCAGTATTTT
CASSLGTSGSMDTQYF
>-|TRBJ2-7|TRBV7-9|TRBD2
TGTGCCAGCAGCCATCTAGCGGAACTTTCCTACGAGCAGTACTTC
CASSHLAELSYEQYF
>-|TRBJ2-1|TRBV9|TRBD2
TGTGCCAGCAGCGCCCGCCCGGGTGGGAGGGGAGGCAATGAGCAGTTCTTC
CASSARPGGRGGNEQFF
>-|TRBJ2-2|TRBV5-1|TRBD2
TGCGCCAGCAGCGGACTAGCCTCAAACACCGGGGAGCTGTTTTTT
CASSGLASNTGELFF
>-|TRBJ2-2|TRBV25-1|TRBD2
TGTGCCAGCTCCGGGCCAGCGGGGCGAGGCGGGGAGCTGTTTTTT
CASSGPAGRGGELFF
>-|TRBJ1-2|TRBV7-2|-
TGTGCCAGCAGCTTAGGGGCCGGATCTAACTATGGCTACACCTTC
CASSLGAGSNYGYTF
>few|TRBJ1-4|TRBV29-1|TRBD1
TGCAGCGTGGACTACGGACAGGGTGAAAAACTGTTTTTT
CSVDYGQGEKLFF
>-|TRBJ1-2|TRBV13|-
TGTGCCAGCAGCTTAGAGGACAGAGGGCACACCTTC
CASSLEDRGHTF
>-|TRBJ1-6|TRBV6-5|TRBD1
TGTGCCAGCAGTTACTCGGAGGGGGCGGATTCACCCCTCCACTTT
CASSYSEGADSPLHF
>-|TRBJ1-2|TRBV3-1/TRBV3-2|TRBD1
TGTGCCAGCAGCCAGCAGGGGGTAGACTATGGCTACACCTTC
CASSQQGVDYGYTF
>-|TRBJ2-7|TRBV4-2|-
TGTGCCAGCAGCGGGGCGGGACAGCCCTTCTACGAGCAGTACTTC
CASSGAGQPFYEQYF
>-|TRBJ1-1|TRBV11-2|-
TGTGCCAGCAGCTCGGGACTCTTGAACACTGAAGCTTTCTTT
CASSSGLLNTEAFF
>-|TRBJ1-5|TRBV27|-
TGTGCCAGCCGGAGCGGCGTATGGGGCAATCAGCCCCAGCATTTT
CASRSGVWGNQPQHF
>-|TRBJ2-1|TRBV6-2/TRBV6-3|-
TGTGCCAGCAGCTTCCTTAGTCCCCCTGGGCGCTACAATGAGCAGTTCTTC
CASSFLSPPGRYNEQFF
>-|TRBJ2-1|TRBV4-2|TRBD2
TGTGCCAGCAGCCAAGAACAAGCGGGACTAGCGGGAGTACATGAGCAGTTCTTC
CASSQEQAGLAGVHEQFF
>-|TRBJ2-2|TRBV18|-
TGTGCCAGCTCACCATCGGGGGACGGCGGGGAGCTGTTTTTT
CASSPSGDGGELFF